This paragraph reports one TCR beta chain. Its target is unknown. These data come from a study of shared clonotypes between healthy human individuals. Study-level background: CD4 naive cells filled three plates per donor, CD4 memory three, CD8 naive two and CD8 memory one. Whole-study results and caveats: Naive subsets usually exceeded memory subsets in estimated richness.

Germline V gene lookup returns CDR1 SQVTM and CDR2 ANQGSEA. With 4 bases removed from V and 1 base from J, the gap between germline ends came to 17 bases. The CDR3 is 15 amino acids. Naive-designated CD8 cells lacked CD45RO, were positively enriched for CCR7, and omitted terminally differentiated effector memory CD45RA+ cells. Authors' processing steps: ImmunoSEQ output held junction-only sequences without quality scores, so filtering differed. Clones were sequenced by immunoSEQ multiplex PCR, and TCRdb holds only the in-frame ones, with some missing. The V and J calls and the clone size are those of that table, but D and trimming were determined from the DNA. The sample lists about 2 million clones; about 95% were seen once.

The chain is built from TRBV29-1 and TRBJ2-7; D ambiguous. The sequencing input was naive CD8+ T cells sorted from blood. The sequence derives from a man aged 18 to 30 in good health. The CDR3 is CSVAHIRKSSYEQYF. CDR3 DNA: TGCAGCGTTGCCCACATAAGGAAAAGTTCCTACGAGCAGTACTTC.